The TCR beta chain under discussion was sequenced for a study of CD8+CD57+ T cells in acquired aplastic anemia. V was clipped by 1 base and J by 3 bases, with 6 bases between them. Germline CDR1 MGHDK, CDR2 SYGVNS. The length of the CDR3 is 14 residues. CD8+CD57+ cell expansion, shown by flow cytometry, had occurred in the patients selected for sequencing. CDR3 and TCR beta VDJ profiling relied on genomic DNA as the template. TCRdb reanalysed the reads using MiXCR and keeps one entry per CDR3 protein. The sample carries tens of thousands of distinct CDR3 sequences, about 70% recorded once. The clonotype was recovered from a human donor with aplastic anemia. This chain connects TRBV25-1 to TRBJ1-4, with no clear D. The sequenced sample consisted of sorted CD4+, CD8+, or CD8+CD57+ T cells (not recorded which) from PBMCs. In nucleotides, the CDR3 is TGTGCCAGCAGTGAATCGAGTTCTAATGAAAAACTGTTTTTT. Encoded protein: CASSESSSNEKLFF.